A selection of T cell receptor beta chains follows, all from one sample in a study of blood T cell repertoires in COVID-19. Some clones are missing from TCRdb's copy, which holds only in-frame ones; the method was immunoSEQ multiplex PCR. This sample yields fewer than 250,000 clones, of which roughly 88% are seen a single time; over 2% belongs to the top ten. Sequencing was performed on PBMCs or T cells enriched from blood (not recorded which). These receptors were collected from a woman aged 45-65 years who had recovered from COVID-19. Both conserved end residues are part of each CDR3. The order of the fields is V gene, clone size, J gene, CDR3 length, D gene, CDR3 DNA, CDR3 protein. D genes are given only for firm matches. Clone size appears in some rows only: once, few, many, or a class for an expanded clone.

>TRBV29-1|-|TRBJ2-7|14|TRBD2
TGCAGCGTTGAAGTTCTAGCGGGAACCTACGAGCAGTACTTC
CSVEVLAGTYEQYF
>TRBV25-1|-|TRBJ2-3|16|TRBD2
TGTGCCAGCAGTGAAACTAGCGGGGGTAGCACAGATACGCAGTATTTT
CASSETSGGSTDTQYF
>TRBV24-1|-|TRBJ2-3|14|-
TGTGCCACCAGTGATTCGACAGGCCCAGATACGCAGTATTTT
CATSDSTGPDTQYF
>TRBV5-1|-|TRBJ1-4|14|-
TGCGCCAGCAGCTTGGGACAGCCTAATGAAAAACTGTTTTTT
CASSLGQPNEKLFF
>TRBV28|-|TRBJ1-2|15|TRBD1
TGTGCCAGCAGGAAGGGACAGGGAGGGGGCTATGGCTACACCTTC
CASRKGQGGGYGYTF
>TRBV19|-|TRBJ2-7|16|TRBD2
TGTGCCAGTAGTGGGGGGGGAGCGATGAGCTCCTACGAGCAGTACTTC
CASSGGGAMSSYEQYF
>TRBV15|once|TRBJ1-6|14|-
TGTGCCACCAGCCGGAGCTCCTATAATTCACCCCTCCACTTT
CATSRSSYNSPLHF
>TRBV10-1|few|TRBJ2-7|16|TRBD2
TGCGCCAGCAGTGAGTCCAGCGGGGGGAAGTACCACGAGCAGTACTTC
CASSESSGGKYHEQYF
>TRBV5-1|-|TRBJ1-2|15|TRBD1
TGCGCCAGCAGCCAAACAGGGGGCTCGGGCTATGGCTACACCTTC
CASSQTGGSGYGYTF
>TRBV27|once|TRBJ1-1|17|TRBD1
TGTGCCAGCAGTCCGACCGGGACAGGGGGCGTGAACACTGAAGCTTTCTTT
CASSPTGTGGVNTEAFF
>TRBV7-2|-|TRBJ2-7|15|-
TGTGCCAGCAGCTTAGAGTGGGCAGGATCCTACGAGCAGTACTTC
CASSLEWAGSYEQYF
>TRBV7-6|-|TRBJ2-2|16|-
TGTGCCAGCAGCTCTCGACAGCGAACGAACACCGGGGAGCTGTTTTTT
CASSSRQRTNTGELFF
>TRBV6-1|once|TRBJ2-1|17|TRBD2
TGTGCCAGCAGTGAGGTTCCTAGCGGGAGTGTGGGCAATGAGCAGTTCTTC
CASSEVPSGSVGNEQFF
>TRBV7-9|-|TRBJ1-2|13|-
TGTGCCAGCAGCCGACGGGGTGGGGATGGCTACACCTTC
CASSRRGGDGYTF
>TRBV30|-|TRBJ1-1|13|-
TGTGCCTGGACTAGACCGCCGAACACTGAAGCTTTCTTT
CAWTRPPNTEAFF
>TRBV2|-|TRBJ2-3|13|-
TGTGCCAGTTGTAGGGGATACACAGATACGCAGTATTTT
CASCRGYTDTQYF
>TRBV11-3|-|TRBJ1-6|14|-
TGTGCCAGCAGCTTAGCTGGCGGGAGTAGGGCCCTCCACTTT
CASSLAGGSRALHF
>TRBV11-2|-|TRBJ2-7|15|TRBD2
TGTGCCAGCAGCTTGGGGACTAGCGGGGGTAGGGAGCAGTACTTC
CASSLGTSGGREQYF